This passage covers 9 T cell receptor beta chains from one sample sequenced in a study of shared clonotypes between healthy human individuals. Repertoires were generated with immunoSEQ multiplex PCR, while TCRdb's copy carries only in-frame clones and drops some. The sample includes some 630,000 clones, about 96% seen only once; the top ten take around 0.1%. Naive CD8 cells lacked CD45RO and underwent positive selection for CCR7, leaving out terminally differentiated effector memory CD45RA+ cells. The sequencing input was naive CD8+ T cells sorted from blood. These receptors were collected from a woman in her twenties or thirties in good health.

This sequence joins TRBV30 and TRBJ2-7; the D gene is possibly TRBD1 (6 bases). CDR1 and CDR2 (germline): GTSNPN, SVGIG (reference sequence). This CDR3 is 12 amino acids long. With 5 bases removed from V and 2 bases from J, the gap between germline ends came to 10 bases. The CDR3 DNA sequence: TGTGCCTGGGAGGACAGTCCCTACGAGCAGTACTTC. Translation gives CAWEDSPYEQYF.

The chain recombines TRBV7-8 with TRBJ2-7; 8 positions match TRBD2. CDR3 length equals 15 residues. With 7 bases clipped from V and 3 bases from J, the junction kept 11 bases outside the gene matches. The germline CDR1 and CDR2 sequences are SGHVS and FQNEAQ. The CDR3 bases are TGTGCCAGCACCATGGCGGGAGGATCCCTCTACGAGCAGTACTTC. Translated, it gives CASTMAGGSLYEQYF. Filled out from reference TRBV7-8 and TRBJ2-7, the complete variable domain reads GAGVSQSPRYKVAKRGQDVALRCDPISGHVSLFWYQQALGQGPEFLTYFQNEAQLDKSGLPSDRFFAERPEGSVSTLKIQRTQQEDSAVYLCASTMAGGSLYEQYFGPGTRLTVT.

This clone was counted a single time. The chain joins TRBV11-2 to TRBJ2-1; TRBD1 aligns across 7 bases. V was clipped by 3 bases and J by 9 bases; unmatched bases: 11. The CDR3 is 15 residues long. Germline V CDR1 and CDR2: SGHAT, FQNNGV. CDR3 DNA: TGTGCCAGCAGCTTCGACCCGGACAGGTATGGTGAGCAGTTCTTC. It yields the protein CASSFDPDRYGEQFF.

The V and J genes are TRBV5-6 and TRBJ2-1; 8 nucleotides align to TRBD2. Germline V CDR1 and CDR2: SGHDT, YYEEEE. The trim removed 4 bases at V and 8 bases at J, leaving 11 bases unmatched. This CDR3 spans 15 amino acids. The CDR3 reads CASSPGRTSLHEQFF. The CDR3 nucleotides read TGTGCCAGCAGCCCAGGAAGGACTAGCCTGCATGAGCAGTTCTTC.

As regards this clone: In the same sample, other DNA sequences code for this CDR3. This chain connects TRBV7-9 to TRBJ1-1, with D maybe TRBD1 (5 bases). CDR1 is SEHNR and CDR2 is FQNEAQ in the germline V gene (reference sequence). The germline V and J ends were trimmed by 5 bases and 1 base, with 8 bases remaining between them. CDR3 length equals 13 residues. In DNA, the CDR3 is TGTGCCAGCAGCCCTACAGGGAACACTGAAGCTTTCTTT. Protein sequence: CASSPTGNTEAFF.

The chain employs TRBV27 and TRBJ1-5, with 7 bases that match TRBD1. V dropped 2 bases and J dropped 4; count of bases not matched to a gene: 8. The CDR3 sequence is 16 residues long. Germline lookup yields CDR1 MNHEY and CDR2 SMNVEV (reference sequence). This CDR3 reads CASSLTQGGRNQPQHF. The CDR3 region has the DNA TGTGCCAGCAGTTTAACCCAGGGGGGGCGAAATCAGCCCCAGCATTTT.

CDR3 sequence: CASTQGTSYEQYF. The DNA of the CDR3 is TGTGCCAGTACTCAGGGGACTTCCTACGAGCAGTACTTC. The chain is built from TRBV28 and TRBJ2-7; possibly TRBD1 or TRBD2 for D (6 bases each). Germline V gene sequence: CDR1 MDHEN, CDR2 SYDVKM. Trimming removed 9 bases from V and 1 base from J, with 13 bases in between. This CDR3 region has 13 residues.

The gene calls are TRBV10-3 and TRBJ2-7, with TRBD2 identical over 7 bases. The ends lost 3 bases at V and 0 bases at J; junction bases unmatched: 8. Looked up from germline, CDR1 is ENHRY and CDR2 is SYGVKD. This CDR3 has 16 residues. CDR3: CAISDALLASSYEQYF. The CDR3, as DNA: TGTGCCATCAGTGATGCTTTACTAGCGTCCTCCTACGAGCAGTACTTC.

The rearrangement uses TRBV7-2 and TRBJ1-6, with 9 nucleotides matching TRBD1. Germline trimming cut 5 bases from V and 7 bases from J; bases unmatched to any gene: 6. The CDR3 extends over 15 amino acids. Germline lookup yields CDR1 SGHTA and CDR2 FQGNSA. DNA of the CDR3: TGTGCCAGCAGCGCCGGGACAGGGCAAAATTCACCCCTCCACTTT. Translation gives CASSAGTGQNSPLHF.